This T cell receptor (beta chain) is from a study of cytomegalovirus exposure and HLA in healthy donors. The PCR ran on 60 Vbeta and 13 Jbeta primers. Repertoires were generated with immunoSEQ multiplex PCR, while TCRdb's copy carries only in-frame clones and drops some. Found here are tens of thousands of clones, 82% of them singletons; the top ten hold about 3.1%. The TCR comes from a man aged 50-59 years in good health and CMV-seronegative. The sequencing sample was made of PBMCs.

In nucleotides, the CDR3 is TGTGCCAGCAGTGAAGCAATGGGACAGCAGAGAAGGGCGGGCTACACCTTC. This encodes CASSEAMGQQRRAGYTF. The chain combines TRBV6-1 with TRBJ1-2; 7 bases line up with TRBD1. Unmatched junction bases numbered 15, after V lost 0 bases and J lost 8 bases. The CDR3 consists of 17 residues. The germline gives CDR1 MNHNS, CDR2 SASEGT.